This entry lists 3 T cell receptor beta chains sequenced from one sample in a study of T cell responses to AZD1222 COVID-19 vaccine. Repertoires were generated with immunoSEQ multiplex PCR, while TCRdb's copy carries only in-frame clones and drops some. The table shows roughly 70,000 clones, with 75% to 95% occurring only once. The source was peripheral blood, collected 28 days after the second dose of the MenACWY control vaccine. The receptors here all came from an adult who received the MenACWY meningococcal vaccine as a control.

J is TRBJ1-1 and V is TRBV21-1; the DNA was not compared with TRBD1, the D call given in the table. TRBV21-1 is classified as a pseudogene. There are 12 residues in the CDR3. CDR3 nucleotide sequence: TGTGGGGGGACAGGGGCGAACACTGAAGCTTTCTTT. Translation: CGGTGANTEAFF.

V is TRBV30 and J is TRBJ1-4; D gene unclear. Trimming stripped 1 base from V and 7 bases from J, with 16 bases between. Germline lookup yields CDR1 GTSNPN and CDR2 SVGIG (reference sequence). The CDR3 extends over 15 amino acids. The CDR3 nucleotides read TGTGCCTGGAGTGCCCGTCGCACCGCTATTGAAAAACTGTTTTTT. This codes for CAWSARRTAIEKLFF.

V is TRBV5-1 and J is TRBJ1-1; weak D call: TRBD1 (6 bases). Per germline, CDR1 SGHRS and CDR2 YFSETQ. The V and J ends lost 5 bases and 0 bases respectively, with 11 bases between them. This CDR3 has 14 amino acids. CDR3 loop: CASSRTALNTEAFF. The CDR3 region has the DNA TGCGCCAGCAGTCGGACAGCTTTGAACACTGAAGCTTTCTTT.